The T cell receptor beta chain under discussion was sequenced for a study of T cell clonality in common variable immunodeficiency. Study observations and caveats: In common variable immunodeficiency, TCR beta chains reportedly carried fewer deletions and N-nucleotide insertions. The cause of increased CVID clonality remains unclear without subpopulation sequencing. TCRbeta clonality was increased in CVID versus healthy controls.

The CVID group had approximately 14 females and 25 to 30 males, mean age roughly 39. Patients and controls were mostly of Caucasian heritage. Assay: immunoSEQ multiplex PCR; the TCRdb copy retains only in-frame clones and omits some. The sample presents approximately 38,000 clones, none singletons. V lost 0 bases, J lost 3 bases, and 18 bases lay in between. In germline, CDR1 is LNHDA, CDR2 SQIVND (reference sequence). The CDR3 has 18 amino acids. The table lists this clone with a few counts. As yet, its antigen is unknown. The read comes to an end 3 residues before the CDR3 does, leaving the germline J gene to fill in the end.

The source is a human donor with common variable immunodeficiency. The chain links TRBV19 to TRBJ2-1; no clear D. Sequenced input: peripheral blood mononuclear cells. This chain's CDR3 is CASSIEAASPILYNEQFF. The sequenced part of the CDR3 DNA is TGTGCCAGTAGTATAGAGGCGGCCTCCCCGATCCTCTACAATGAG.